The 20 T cell receptor beta chains below come from one sample, sequenced in a study of tumor-infiltrating lymphocytes in oesophageal squamous cell carcinoma. One entry per CDR3 protein results from TCRdb running MiXCR on the PCR reads. The data show about 9,600 distinct CDR3 sequences, 45% to 65% seen once. Sequencing input: esophageal tumor tissue. The receptors shown here come from a female donor with esophageal squamous cell carcinoma.

The rearrangement uses TRBV6-1 and TRBJ2-7; TRBD2 matches at 7 bases. The J call may be wrong; the DNA end is better matched by TRBJ2-1. The CDR3 consists of 15 residues. Looked up from germline, CDR1 is MNHNS and CDR2 is SASEGT. Here the CDR3 reads CASRGEAGNADEQFF. In nucleotides, the CDR3 is TGTGCCAGCAGGGGAGAAGCGGGAAATGCGGATGAGCAGTTCTTC.

The V call is TRBV11-1, the J call TRBJ2-7; perhaps TRBD2 as D (6 bases). The CDR3 is made up of 12 amino acids. V dropped 4 bases and J dropped 2 bases, with 6 bases sitting between them. Germline V lookup: CDR1 SGHAT, CDR2 FQDESV (reference sequence). CDR3 region: CASSSGAYEQYF. The CDR3 DNA reads as TGTGCCAGCAGCTCGGGAGCCTACGAGCAGTACTTC.

Relative to its sample, this clonotype is medium-sized. V usage is TRBV7-2 and J usage is TRBJ2-7; TRBD2 is a possible D gene (6 bases). Germline V CDR1 and CDR2: SGHTA, FQGNSA. V gave up 1 base and J gave up 2 bases, with 9 bases separating them. The CDR3 has 14 residues. Written as DNA, the CDR3 is TGTGCCAGCAGCTTAGGGGGAGGTACCTACGAGCAGTACTTC. Protein: CASSLGGGTYEQYF.

As for this clonotype: One junction end does not reproduce the germline sequence, and a read error may be involved. The chain couples TRBV7-2 to TRBJ2-5, with D unresolved. Germline V gives CDR1 SGHTA, CDR2 FQGNSA. CDR3 size: 12 residues. CDR3 amino acids: CASSTAMKPLHF. For the CDR3, the DNA is TGTGCCAGCAGCACCGCCATGAAACCCCTCCACTTC. Full variable domain (missing parts from reference TRBV7-2 and TRBJ2-5): GAGVSQSPSNKVTEKGKDVELRCDPISGHTALYWYRQSLGQGLEFLIYFQGNSAPDKSGLPSDRFSAERTGGSVSTLTIQRTQQEDSAVYLCASSTAMKPLHFGPGTRLLVL.

The chain has TRBV5-1 and TRBJ2-3, with a tentative D call TRBD1 (5 bases). The CDR3 has 14 amino acids. Germline-derived CDR1 and CDR2 are SGHRS and YFSETQ. With 2 bases removed from V and 4 bases from J, the gap between germline ends came to 11 bases. DNA of the CDR3: TGCGCCAGCAGCTTCCAGGGTTGGTCAGATACGCAGTATTTT. This encodes CASSFQGWSDTQYF.

This clonotype was seen at least ten times. The chain links TRBV5-6 to TRBJ2-7, with D uncertain. Trimming pared 3 bases from V and 4 bases from J, leaving 8 bases between. Germline CDR1 SGHDT, CDR2 YYEEEE. This CDR3 region has 12 residues. The chain's CDR3 is CASSWSIYEQYF. The CDR3, as DNA: TGTGCCAGCAGCTGGAGCATATACGAGCAGTACTTC.

In its sample, this clonotype was seen once. The rearrangement joins TRBV7-3 to TRBJ2-2; D is uncertain. The V end lost 2 bases, the J end lost 9 bases, and 10 bases lay between the germline ends. The CDR3 totals 13 residues. CDR1 and CDR2 (germline): SGHTA, FQGTGA. CDR3 in DNA: TGTGCCAGCAGCTTAGTGGGTGCCCGGGAGCTGTTTTTT. Amino acid sequence: CASSLVGARELFF. The complete variable domain, with remaining parts taken from reference TRBV7-3 and TRBJ2-2, reads GAGVSQTPSNKVTEKGKYVELRCDPISGHTALYWYRQSLGQGPEFLIYFQGTGAADDSGLPNDRFFAVRPEGSVSTLKIQRTERGDSAVYLCASSLVGARELFFGEGSRLTVL.

This clonotype was counted ten times or more. J is TRBJ1-6 and V is TRBV6-1, with 9 positions matching TRBD1. The CDR3 runs 15 residues. V shed 6 bases, J shed 9 bases, and the junction held 9 bases outside the gene matches. Germline loops: CDR1 MNHNS, CDR2 SASEGT. The CDR3 here is CASSLGQGFRSPLHF. The DNA for the CDR3 is TGTGCCAGCAGCTTGGGACAGGGTTTTCGTTCACCCCTCCACTTT.

About this clonotype: A much larger clone lies a single base off, so this may be a read error. The chain has TRBV27 and TRBJ2-3; possibly TRBD2 for D (5 bases). Germline V gene sequence: CDR1 MNHEY, CDR2 SMNVEV (reference sequence). Trimming cost V 6 bases and J 14 bases, with 18 bases left between them. This CDR3 has 12 residues. The CDR3 here is CASSSAAGELYF. The CDR3 DNA is TGTGCCAGCAGCTCCGCGGCCGGGGAGCTGTATTTT.

This clonotype was found once. This chain uses TRBV28 with TRBJ2-1; no clear D gene. There are 14 residues in the CDR3. Germline CDR1 and CDR2: MDHEN and SYDVKM. Trimming took off 4 bases at V and 5 bases at J, with 12 bases between the two ends. The CDR3 DNA follows: TGTGCCAGCAGTTCCCCACTACTCGACAATGAGCAGTTCTTC. This translates into CASSSPLLDNEQFF.

The chain links TRBV7-8 to TRBJ2-7, with 8 positions matching TRBD1. V lost 1 base to trimming and J lost 7 bases; unmatched junction nucleotides: 0. Germline assignment: CDR1 SGHVS and CDR2 FQNEAQ. This CDR3 contains 12 residues. CDR3 coding DNA: TGTGCCAGCAGCTTAGGGACAGGGGAGCAGTACTTC. Its protein product is CASSLGTGEQYF. Full variable domain (remainder filled in from reference TRBV7-8 and TRBJ2-7): GAGVSQSPRYKVAKRGQDVALRCDPISGHVSLFWYQQALGQGPEFLTYFQNEAQLDKSGLPSDRFFAERPEGSVSTLKIQRTQQEDSAVYLCASSLGTGEQYFGPGTRLTVT.

The chain combines TRBV25-1 with TRBJ2-3, with 7 nucleotides matching TRBD2. Trimming took 6 bases from V and 2 from J; bases not matched to a gene: 14. Germline V gives CDR1 MGHDK, CDR2 SYGVNS. CDR3 length equals 17 residues. In nucleotides, the CDR3 is TGTGCCAGCAGCTACGCGGGAGTGGGGCACGCCACAGATACGCAGTATTTT. Protein sequence: CASSYAGVGHATDTQYF.

The chain has TRBV10-2 and TRBJ2-3, with 8 bases matching TRBD2. There are 13 residues in the CDR3. CDR1 is WSHSY, CDR2 SAAADI, per germline. Losses at the gene ends were 6 bases for V and 6 bases for J; bases not matched to a gene: 5. DNA of the CDR3: TGCGCCAGCAGCCCCGAGCGGGGGGATACGCAGTATTTT. Amino acids: CASSPERGDTQYF.

V gene TRBV27 combines with J gene TRBJ2-1; 9 nucleotides match TRBD1. Per the germline V gene, CDR1 is MNHEY and CDR2 is SMNVEV (reference sequence). J was trimmed by 10 bases and V by 4 bases; bases with no gene match: 11. The CDR3 consists of 15 residues. For the CDR3, the DNA is TGTGCCAGCAGTTCCGCCGGACAGGGGAGCTACGAGCAGTTCTTC. Protein sequence: CASSSAGQGSYEQFF.

The chain joins TRBV7-4 to TRBJ2-7, with TRBD2 as a possible D gene (6 bases). CDR3 length: 15 residues. Germline values: CDR1 SGHVT, CDR2 SQSDAQ. Between the trimmed V and J ends, which lost 4 bases and 0 bases, there was a span of 13 bases. Here the CDR3 reads CASSYLGGNSYEQYF. The CDR3 region has the DNA TGTGCCAGCAGCTACCTGGGCGGGAACTCCTACGAGCAGTACTTC.

Ten or more counts support this clonotype. The final CDR3 position lacks the conserved phenylalanine or tryptophan, pointing to a likely read error. No DNA is shown, since the ends of the CDR3 on it are uncertain; the CDR3 is the one TCRdb lists. This chain uses TRBV28 with TRBJ2-7; the D call in the table, TRBD1, was not verified against the DNA. Germline V gene data show CDR1 as MDHEN and CDR2 as SYDVKM. The CDR3 spans 16 residues, counting both ends. CDR3 protein: CASSLLQAFYGYTFGS.

The chain links TRBV11-3 to TRBJ2-3; 7 bases fit TRBD1. Germline V gene data show CDR1 as SGHNT and CDR2 as YENEEA. J was trimmed by 4 bases and V by 5 bases; bases with no gene match: 6. This CDR3 contains 14 residues. The CDR3 sequence: CASSTRQGPDTQYF. The CDR3 coding sequence is TGTGCCAGCAGCACGCGACAGGGCCCAGATACGCAGTATTTT. The full variable domain, completed using reference TRBV11-3 and TRBJ2-3, is EAGVVQSPRYKIIEKKQPVAFWCNPISGHNTLYWYLQNLGQGPELLIRYENEEAVDDSQLPKDRFSAERLKGVDSTLKIQPAELGDSAVYLCASSTRQGPDTQYFGPGTRLTVL.

As to this clonotype: The final CDR3 position lacks the conserved phenylalanine or tryptophan, pointing to a likely read error. It is unclear where the CDR3 begins or ends on the DNA, so no DNA is shown, and the CDR3 is as TCRdb lists it. CDR3 amino acids: CASVRAAPTMSSSSVR. This sequence joins TRBV12-5 and TRBJ1-1; the table calls TRBD1, which could not be checked here. The germline V gene encodes CDR1 LGHNT and CDR2 FRNRAP. The CDR3 comprises 16 residues, both ends counted.

This chain links TRBV6-6 with TRBJ2-7; 10 bases agree with TRBD2. V lost 6 bases and J lost 7; bases outside the gene matches: 12. The germline CDR1 and CDR2 sequences are MNHNY and SVGAGI (reference sequence). This CDR3 spans 15 amino acids. CDR3 residues: CASRRSSGSFSEQYF. The CDR3 DNA reads TGTGCCAGCAGACGGTCTAGCGGGAGTTTCAGTGAGCAGTACTTC.

This clonotype appeared a few times. One base away lies a much larger clone, so this may be a sequencing read error. J is TRBJ2-7 and V is TRBV7-9; the match to TRBD2 covers 9 bases. Germline V gene data show CDR1 as SEHNR and CDR2 as FQNEAQ (reference sequence). The CDR3 extends over 17 amino acids. V gave up 5 bases and J gave up 7 bases; unmatched junction bases: 18. CDR3 DNA sequence: TGTGCCAGCAGCCCAGCAGCTAGCGGGATCTTCTGGAATGAGCAGTACTTC. Amino acids: CASSPAASGIFWNEQYF.